Sequencing of this T cell receptor (beta chain) was carried out in a study of T cell responses to AZD1222 COVID-19 vaccine. Study-wide findings and caveats: The donor cohort was predominantly white British with a female majority, and clonal diversity may have been underestimated.

This clone was observed a handful of times. What it recognizes is unknown. Repertoires were generated with immunoSEQ multiplex PCR, while TCRdb's copy carries only in-frame clones and drops some. The sample shows over 75,000 clones, around 90% of them seen only once. The receptor comes from an adult in good health. This sample comprised peripheral blood, obtained on day 0 of AZD1222 vaccination.

The CDR3 DNA is TGCGCCAGCAGCCAAGATCAGGGGGCTTATGAAAAACTGTTTTTT. Residues: CASSQDQGAYEKLFF. The chain uses TRBV4-1 and TRBJ1-4, with 8 nucleotides matching TRBD1. This CDR3 region has 15 residues. Trimming removed 0 bases from V and 6 bases from J; junction bases left unmatched: 3. Germline V gene data show CDR1 as MGHRA and CDR2 as YSYEKL.